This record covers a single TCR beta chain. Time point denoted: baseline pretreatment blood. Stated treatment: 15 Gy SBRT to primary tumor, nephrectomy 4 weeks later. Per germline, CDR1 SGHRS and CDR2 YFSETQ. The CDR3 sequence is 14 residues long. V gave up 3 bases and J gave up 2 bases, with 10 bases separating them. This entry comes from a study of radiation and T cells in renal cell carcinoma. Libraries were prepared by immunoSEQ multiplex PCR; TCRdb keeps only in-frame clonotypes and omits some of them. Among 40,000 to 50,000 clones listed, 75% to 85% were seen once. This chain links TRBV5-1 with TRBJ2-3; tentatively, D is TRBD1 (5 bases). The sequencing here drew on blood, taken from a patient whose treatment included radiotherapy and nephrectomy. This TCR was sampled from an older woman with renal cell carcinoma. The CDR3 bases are TGCGCCAGCAGCTCACAGGTGGACACAGATACGCAGTATTTT. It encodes CASSSQVDTDTQYF.